These 10 T cell receptor beta chains came from one sample sequenced in a study of T-cell memory formation after mild COVID-19. Via MiXCR, TCRdb re-called the 5' RACE reads, giving one row per CDR3 protein. The sample records fewer than 500,000 distinct CDR3 sequences, approximately 25% being singletons. Sequencing input: PBMCs or a T cell subset sorted from them (not recorded which). Receptors originate from an adult woman who had mild COVID-19 (a few samples of this study predate the infection). Cell type and time point are not known.

The chain joins TRBV12-3 or TRBV12-4 to TRBJ2-3; TRBD1 is a possible D gene (6 bases). V lost 6 bases and J lost 0, with 22 bases in between. The CDR3 length is 18 residues. In DNA, the CDR3 is TGTGCCAGCAGCCCTAGGGGACCCGGGACAACTAGCACAGATACGCAGTATTTT. Amino acids: CASSPRGPGTTSTDTQYF.

CDR3 loop: CAISSGLQETQYF. DNA for the CDR3: TGTGCCATCAGCTCGGGACTACAAGAGACCCAGTACTTC. The rearrangement uses TRBV10-3 and TRBJ2-5; 7 nucleotides line up with TRBD2. The ends lost 6 bases at V and 2 bases at J; junction bases unmatched: 3. The germline V gene encodes CDR1 ENHRY and CDR2 SYGVKD. The CDR3 runs to 13 residues.

This clonotype has more than one count but fewer than ten. V gene TRBV20-1 combines with J gene TRBJ1-5; 8 positions match TRBD1. The CDR3 has 15 residues. J was trimmed by 6 bases and V by 5 bases; bases with no gene match: 12. Germline lookup yields CDR1 DFQATT and CDR2 SNEGSKA (reference sequence). CDR3 sequence: CSASLPGQVSQPQHF. Written as DNA, the CDR3 is TGCAGTGCTTCCCTTCCGGGACAGGTTAGTCAGCCCCAGCATTTT.

This clonotype occurred a few times. V is TRBV11-3 and J is TRBJ2-1, with TRBD2 identical over 7 bases. CDR1 is SGHNT and CDR2 is YENEEA in the germline V gene. Trimming removed 1 base from V and 5 bases from J; junction bases left unmatched: 2. The CDR3 totals 14 residues. In DNA form, the CDR3 reads TGTGCCAGCAGCTTAGGTGGGACTAACAATGAGCAGTTCTTC. Protein: CASSLGGTNNEQFF.

This clonotype was recorded a few times. The V gene is TRBV20-1, the J gene TRBJ1-4, with D possibly matching TRBD1 (6 bases). V was pared by 2 bases and J by 7 bases, with 11 bases between. This CDR3 region has 13 residues. Per the germline V gene, CDR1 is DFQATT and CDR2 is SNEGSKA (reference sequence). The CDR3 reads CSARRQGREKLFF. The CDR3 region has the DNA TGCAGTGCTAGAAGGCAGGGGCGTGAAAAACTGTTTTTT.

This chain connects TRBV5-1 to TRBJ1-1; 12 bases match TRBD1. The CDR3 consists of 14 residues. The V and J ends lost 4 bases and 7 bases, in that order; junction bases with no gene match: 5. Germline CDR1 and CDR2: SGHRS and YFSETQ. CDR3 amino acids: CASSGGQGAYEAFF. As DNA, the CDR3 is TGCGCCAGCAGCGGGGGACAGGGGGCTTATGAAGCTTTCTTT.

The chain is built from TRBV2 and TRBJ2-7, with a weak D call TRBD2 (6 bases). Germline assignment: CDR1 SNHLY and CDR2 FYNNEI. Trimming took off 3 bases at V and 3 bases at J, with 12 bases between the two ends. The length of the CDR3 is 14 residues. CDR3 bases: TGTGCCAGCAGTGACGGCGGGGAGAACTACGAGCAGTACTTC. Translating it yields CASSDGGENYEQYF.

This clonotype has more than one count but fewer than ten. The chain couples TRBV28 to TRBJ2-5; maybe TRBD2 (6 bases). The CDR3 extends over 11 amino acids. The ends were cut back, 10 bases at V and 5 bases at J, with 11 bases in the middle. Germline loops: CDR1 MDHEN, CDR2 SYDVKM. CDR3 bases: TGTGCCACTCGGCTAGCGGAGACCCAGTACTTC. Its protein is CATRLAETQYF.

This clonotype was recorded a few times. The V and J genes are TRBV5-1 and TRBJ2-5; the D is unclear. The CDR3 length is 13 residues. The germline gives CDR1 SGHRS, CDR2 YFSETQ. V lost 2 bases and J lost 1, with 6 bases in between. CDR3 nucleotide sequence: TGCGCCAGCAGCTTTGCAGTCCAAGAGACCCAGTACTTC. This translates into CASSFAVQETQYF.

In its sample, this clonotype was seen a few times. V usage is TRBV9 and J usage is TRBJ2-7, with D hard to call. The germline V gene encodes CDR1 SGDLS and CDR2 YYNGEE. This CDR3 spans 14 amino acids. V gave up 0 bases and J gave up 0 bases, with 7 bases separating them. For the CDR3, the DNA is TGTGCCAGCAGCGTAGGGGCAGACTCCTACGAGCAGTACTTC. Amino acids: CASSVGADSYEQYF. Full variable domain (missing parts from reference TRBV9 and TRBJ2-7): DSGVTQTPKHLITATGQRVTLRCSPRSGDLSVYWYQQSLDQGLQFLIQYYNGEERAKGNILERFSAQQFPDLHSELNLSSLELGDSALYFCASSVGADSYEQYFGPGTRLTVT.